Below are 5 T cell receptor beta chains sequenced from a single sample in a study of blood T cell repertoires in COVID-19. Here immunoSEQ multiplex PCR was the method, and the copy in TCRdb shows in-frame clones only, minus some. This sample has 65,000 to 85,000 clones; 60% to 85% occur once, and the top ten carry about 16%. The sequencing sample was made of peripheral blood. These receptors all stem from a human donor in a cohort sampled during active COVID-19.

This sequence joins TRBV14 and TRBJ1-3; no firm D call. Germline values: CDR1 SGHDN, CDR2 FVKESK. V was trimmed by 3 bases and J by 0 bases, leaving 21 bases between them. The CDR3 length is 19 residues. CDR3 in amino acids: CASSHFLGIRESSGNTIYF. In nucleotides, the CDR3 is TGTGCCAGCAGCCATTTTCTCGGGATAAGGGAAAGCTCTGGAAACACCATATATTTT.

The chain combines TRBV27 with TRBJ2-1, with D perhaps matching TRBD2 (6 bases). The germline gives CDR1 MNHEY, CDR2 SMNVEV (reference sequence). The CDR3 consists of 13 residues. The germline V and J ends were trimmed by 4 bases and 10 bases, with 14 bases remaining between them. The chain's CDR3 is CASSSGVGREQFF. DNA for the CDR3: TGTGCCAGCAGTTCCGGGGTGGGGAGGGAGCAGTTCTTC.

The CDR3 bases are TGCGCCAGCAATCAAGCGGGGTTGGCCAATGAGCAGTTCTTC. This codes for CASNQAGLANEQFF. The gene calls are TRBV10-1 and TRBJ2-1; 7 bases agree with TRBD2. The CDR3 length is 14 residues. The junction had 9 bases not matched to a gene; V was cut back by 7 bases and J by 6 bases. Germline CDR1 is WNHNN and CDR2 is SYGVQD (reference sequence).

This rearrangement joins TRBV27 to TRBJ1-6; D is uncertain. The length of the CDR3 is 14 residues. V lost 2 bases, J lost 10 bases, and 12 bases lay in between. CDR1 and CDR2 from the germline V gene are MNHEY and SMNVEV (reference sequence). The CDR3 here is CASSLGGGNSPLHF. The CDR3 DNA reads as TGTGCCAGCAGTTTAGGAGGCGGAAACTCACCCCTCCACTTT.

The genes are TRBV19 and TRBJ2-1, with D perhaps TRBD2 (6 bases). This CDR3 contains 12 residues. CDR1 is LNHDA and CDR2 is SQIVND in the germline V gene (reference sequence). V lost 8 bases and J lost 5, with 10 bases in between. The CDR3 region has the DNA TGTGCCAGTCGAGGAGGGAACAATGAGCAGTTCTTC. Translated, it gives CASRGGNNEQFF.